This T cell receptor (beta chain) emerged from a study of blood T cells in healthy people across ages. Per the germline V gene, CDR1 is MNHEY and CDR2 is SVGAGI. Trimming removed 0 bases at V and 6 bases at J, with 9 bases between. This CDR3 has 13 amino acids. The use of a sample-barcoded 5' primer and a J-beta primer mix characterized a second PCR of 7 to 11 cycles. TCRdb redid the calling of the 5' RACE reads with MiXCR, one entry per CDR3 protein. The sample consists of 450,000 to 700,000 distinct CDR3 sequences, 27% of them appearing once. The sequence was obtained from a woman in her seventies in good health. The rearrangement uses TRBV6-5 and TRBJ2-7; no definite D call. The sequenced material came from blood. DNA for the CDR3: TGTGCCAGCAGTTACTCGACCACAGCCGAGCAGTACTTC. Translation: CASSYSTTAEQYF.